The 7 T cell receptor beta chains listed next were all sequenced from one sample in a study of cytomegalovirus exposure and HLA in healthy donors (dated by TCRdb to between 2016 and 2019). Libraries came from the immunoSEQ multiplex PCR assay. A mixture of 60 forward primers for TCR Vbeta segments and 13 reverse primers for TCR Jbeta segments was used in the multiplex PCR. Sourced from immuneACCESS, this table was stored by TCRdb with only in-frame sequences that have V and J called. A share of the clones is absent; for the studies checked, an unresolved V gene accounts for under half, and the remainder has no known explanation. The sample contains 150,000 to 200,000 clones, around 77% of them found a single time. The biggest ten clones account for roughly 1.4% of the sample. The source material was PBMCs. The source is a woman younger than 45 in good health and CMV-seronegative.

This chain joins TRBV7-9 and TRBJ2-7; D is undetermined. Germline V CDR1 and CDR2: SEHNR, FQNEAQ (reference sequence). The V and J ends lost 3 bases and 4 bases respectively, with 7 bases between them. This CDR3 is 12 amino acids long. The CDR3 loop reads CASSFGAYEQYF. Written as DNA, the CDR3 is TGTGCCAGCAGCTTCGGAGCTTACGAGCAGTACTTC.

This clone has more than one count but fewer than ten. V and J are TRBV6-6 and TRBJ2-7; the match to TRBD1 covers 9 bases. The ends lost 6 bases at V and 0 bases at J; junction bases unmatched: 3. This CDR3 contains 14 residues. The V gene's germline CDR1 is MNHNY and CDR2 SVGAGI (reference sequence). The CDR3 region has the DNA TGTGCCAGCAGCCACAGGGGGCCCTCCTACGAGCAGTACTTC. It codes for CASSHRGPSYEQYF.

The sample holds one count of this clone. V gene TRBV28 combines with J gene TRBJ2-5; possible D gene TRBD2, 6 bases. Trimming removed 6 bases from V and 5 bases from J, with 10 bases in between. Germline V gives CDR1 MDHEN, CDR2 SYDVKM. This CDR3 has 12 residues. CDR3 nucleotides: TGTGCCAGCAGACAGGCGGGGGAGACCCAGTACTTC. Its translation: CASRQAGETQYF. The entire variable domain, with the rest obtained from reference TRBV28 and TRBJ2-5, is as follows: DVKVTQSSRYLVKRTGEKVFLECVQDMDHENMFWYRQDPGLGLRLIYFSYDVKMKEKGDIPEGYSVSREKKERFSLILESASTNQTSMYLCASRQAGETQYFGPGTRLLVL.

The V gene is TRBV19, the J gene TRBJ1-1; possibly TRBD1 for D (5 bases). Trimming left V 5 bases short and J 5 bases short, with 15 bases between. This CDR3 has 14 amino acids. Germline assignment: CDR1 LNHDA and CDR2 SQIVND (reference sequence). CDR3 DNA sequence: TGTGCCAGTAGTCCTTGGACGGCAGGGACTGAAGCTTTCTTT. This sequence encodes CASSPWTAGTEAFF.

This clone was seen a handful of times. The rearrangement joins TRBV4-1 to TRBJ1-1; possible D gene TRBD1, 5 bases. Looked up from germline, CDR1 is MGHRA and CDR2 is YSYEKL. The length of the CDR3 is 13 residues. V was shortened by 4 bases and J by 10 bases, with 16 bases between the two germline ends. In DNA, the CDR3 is TGCGCCAGCAGCCTGGGGGAGGCTCTGGGAGCTTTCTTT. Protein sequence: CASSLGEALGAFF.

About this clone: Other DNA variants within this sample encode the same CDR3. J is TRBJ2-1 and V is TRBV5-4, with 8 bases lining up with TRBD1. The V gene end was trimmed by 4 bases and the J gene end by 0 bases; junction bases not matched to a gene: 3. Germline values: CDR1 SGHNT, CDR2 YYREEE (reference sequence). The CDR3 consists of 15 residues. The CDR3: CASSLDRGSYNEQFF. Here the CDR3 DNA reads TGTGCCAGCAGCCTAGACAGGGGCTCCTACAATGAGCAGTTCTTC.

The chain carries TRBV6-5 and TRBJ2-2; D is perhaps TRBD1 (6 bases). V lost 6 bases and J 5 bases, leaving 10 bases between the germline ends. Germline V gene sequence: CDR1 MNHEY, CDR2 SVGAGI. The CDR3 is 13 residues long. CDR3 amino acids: CASSPQGTGELFF. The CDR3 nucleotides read TGTGCCAGCAGCCCGCAGGGGACCGGGGAGCTGTTTTTT.